A selection of T cell receptor beta chains follows, all from one sample in a study of shared clonotypes between healthy human individuals. Clones were read by immunoSEQ multiplex PCR, and TCRdb kept only the in-frame ones, dropping some. The sample yields roughly 2 million clones, roughly 96% seen once. The source material was naive CD4+ T cells sorted from blood. These receptors all come from a man aged 18-30 years in good health. The CDR3 runs from the conserved cysteine through the conserved F or W. Each record gives: J gene, V gene, clone size, D gene, CDR3 DNA, CDR3 protein. A D gene is named only where the DNA matches it firmly. Where a row states a size, it is once, few, many or the class of an expanded clone; other rows omit it.

TRBJ2-7 TRBV5-5 NA NA TGTGCCAGCAGGACGGGAACAGGGAGCCACGAGCAGTACTTC CASRTGTGSHEQYF
TRBJ2-7 TRBV7-3 NA TRBD2 TGTGCCAGCAGCTTGGGCGGGGGGCCGACCGAGCAGTACTTC CASSLGGGPTEQYF
TRBJ1-1 TRBV5-1 NA NA TGCGCCAGCAGCCCAGGCCATAACACTGAAGCTTTCTTT CASSPGHNTEAFF
TRBJ2-1 TRBV25-1 once TRBD2 TGTGCCAGCGGGGCCCGACTAGCGGGAGCCTACAATGAGCAGTTCTTC CASGARLAGAYNEQFF
TRBJ1-5 TRBV18 NA TRBD1 TGTGCCAGCTCACAAGGGACAGTATCTAGCAATCAGCCCCAGCATTTT CASSQGTVSSNQPQHF
TRBJ1-3 TRBV7-9 NA NA TGTGCCAGCAGCCCGCGTGGTGGGGAGGGAAACACCATATATTTT CASSPRGGEGNTIYF
TRBJ2-1 TRBV5-4 NA NA TGTGCCAGCAGCTTAGACCTCGGTGAGCAGTTCTTC CASSLDLGEQFF
TRBJ1-2 TRBV6-5 NA NA TGTGCCAGCAGTTACTTGGCCAGGGGCTATGGCTACACCTTC CASSYLARGYGYTF
TRBJ2-2 TRBV18 NA TRBD1 TGTGCCAGCTCACGACAGGGGGCGATTGACACCGGGGAGCTGTTTTTT CASSRQGAIDTGELFF
TRBJ1-5 TRBV6-6 NA NA TGTGCCAGCAGGCTAAGAGGGCTCGATGGCAATCAGCCCCAGCATTTT CASRLRGLDGNQPQHF
TRBJ2-5 TRBV7-3 NA TRBD1 TGTGCCAGCAGCTCGAAGGACAGGGGACACCAAGAGACCCAGTACTTC CASSSKDRGHQETQYF
TRBJ2-7 TRBV25-1 many NA TGTGCCAGCAGTGATGGGGGAACTCTCTACGAGCAGTACTTC CASSDGGTLYEQYF
TRBJ2-1 TRBV5-4 NA TRBD2 TGTGCCAGCAGCTTGGGACTAGCGGGCCAAGGAGCCCACAATGAGCAGTTCTTC CASSLGLAGQGAHNEQFF
TRBJ2-7 TRBV6-5 NA NA TGTGCCAGCAGCACGGCCGACGAGCAGTACTTC CASSTADEQYF
TRBJ2-7 TRBV2 NA NA TGTGCCAGCAGTCTGACAGCGCAGTACTTC CASSLTAQYF
TRBJ1-5 TRBV28 NA NA TGTGCCAGCAGTCCCGGTGGGGGGGGTCCCTATCAGCCCCAGCATTTT CASSPGGGGPYQPQHF
TRBJ1-5 TRBV6-1 NA NA TGTGCCAGCCTGAGGGGGGTATATAGCAATCAGCCCCAGCATTTT CASLRGVYSNQPQHF
TRBJ2-1 TRBV5-1 NA TRBD1 TGCGCCAGCAGTCTTACAGGGGGCCCCTACAATGAGCAGTTCTTC CASSLTGGPYNEQFF
TRBJ1-6 TRBV28 NA NA TGTGCCAGCACCGACCGGGACACCCTCCACTTT CASTDRDTLHF
TRBJ2-1 TRBV5-1 NA TRBD1 TGCGCCAGCAGTCAGAGGACAGGATACAATGAGCAGTTCTTC CASSQRTGYNEQFF
TRBJ2-7 TRBV5-1 NA NA TGCGCCAGCAGCCTGAGTAGTTTGGCCTCCTACGAGCAGTACTTC CASSLSSLASYEQYF
TRBJ2-3 TRBV7-7 NA TRBD2 TGTGCTAGCAGCTTAGATTCTCCACTAGCGGGAGGGCCGCAGTATTTT CASSLDSPLAGGPQYF
TRBJ2-1 TRBV7-2 NA NA TGTGCCAGCAGCCCCCGAGGGCGTGTTGAGCAGTTCTTC CASSPRGRVEQFF
TRBJ1-2 TRBV5-1 NA NA TGCGCCAGCAGCTTGGCAGTGTCTAACTATGGCTACACCTTC CASSLAVSNYGYTF
TRBJ1-5 TRBV30 once TRBD1 TGTGCCTGGGATCGACAGGGGCGTTATCAGCCCCAGCATTTT CAWDRQGRYQPQHF
TRBJ1-1 TRBV6-6 NA TRBD1 TGTGCCAGCACCCCGACAGGGCTGAACACTGAAGCTTTCTTT CASTPTGLNTEAFF
TRBJ2-7 TRBV28 NA NA TGTGCCAGCAGTTTAAGCTCCGGCCTGCGGCAGTACTTC CASSLSSGLRQYF
TRBJ2-2 TRBV27 NA NA TGTGCCAGCAGGTCAGGAGTTATCGGGGAGCTGTTTTTT CASRSGVIGELFF
TRBJ2-5 TRBV5-5 NA NA TGTGCCAGCAGCTCCGGGGGCCAAGAGACCCAGTACTTC CASSSGGQETQYF
TRBJ2-2 TRBV30 NA TRBD2 TGTGCCTGGAGGAGCGGGATCGATTACACCGGGGAGCTGTTTTTT CAWRSGIDYTGELFF
TRBJ1-4 TRBV6-5 NA TRBD1 TGTGCCAGCAGCCGACAGGGGTGGGGTGAAAAACTGTTTTTT CASSRQGWGEKLFF
TRBJ1-5 TRBV30 NA TRBD1 TGTGCCTGGAGTGTACAGGGGGCCTTTAATCAGCCCCAGCATTTT CAWSVQGAFNQPQHF
TRBJ2-1 TRBV4-3 NA NA TGCGCCAGCAGCCAAGGTTGGACGGGGGCCAATGAGCAGTTCTTC CASSQGWTGANEQFF
TRBJ2-1 TRBV2 NA NA TGTGCCAGCAGTGAACAGTCTGGGCAGTTCTTC CASSEQSGQFF
TRBJ2-5 TRBV20-1 once NA TGCAGTGCTAGTCGGGGACCAGAACGGTACTTC CSASRGPERYF
TRBJ1-6 TRBV30 NA NA TGTGCCTGGAGTGTAAGGGGGGCGAATTCACCCCTCCACTTT CAWSVRGANSPLHF
TRBJ1-6 TRBV7-2 NA NA TGTGCCAGCAGCTTAGCCCCCGACAGAAATTCACCCCTCCACTTT CASSLAPDRNSPLHF
TRBJ2-5 TRBV7-9 NA TRBD2 TGTGCCAGCAGCTTAGCAGTAGCGGGGTTCCGGGAGACCCAGTACTTC CASSLAVAGFRETQYF
TRBJ1-2 TRBV7-8 NA NA TGTGCCAGCAGCTTAGGGGTTACAGGCTATGGCTACACCTTC CASSLGVTGYGYTF
TRBJ1-1 TRBV2 NA NA TGTGCCAGCAGTCGGGACACCGGGAACACTGAAGCTTTCTTT CASSRDTGNTEAFF
TRBJ2-1 TRBV5-4 NA TRBD2 TGTGCCAGCAGCTTGGGCGGGGGGCAGAATGAGCAGTTCTTC CASSLGGGQNEQFF
TRBJ2-3 TRBV27 NA NA TGTGCCAGCAGTTTAGGCCGGCTGGGGAGAAATACGCAGTATTTT CASSLGRLGRNTQYF
TRBJ2-1 TRBV9 NA TRBD2 TGTGCCAGCAGCGCCGGGACTAGCGGGAGTAGTACTTACAATGAGCAGTTCTTC CASSAGTSGSSTYNEQFF
TRBJ2-1 TRBV9 NA TRBD2 TGTGCCAGCAGCTTTAGGACTAGCGGGAGTTACAATGAGCAGTTCTTC CASSFRTSGSYNEQFF
TRBJ2-7 TRBV6-5 NA NA TGTGCCAGCAGTTACTCCGGCGAGCAGTACTTC CASSYSGEQYF
TRBJ2-1 TRBV5-1 NA TRBD2 TGCGCCAGCAGCCTACTCGGACTAGGGGTCTACAATGAGCAGTTCTTC CASSLLGLGVYNEQFF
TRBJ2-3 TRBV7-3 NA TRBD2 TGTGCCAGCAGCTCCTCTAGCGGGGGGGCAGATACGCAGTATTTT CASSSSSGGADTQYF
TRBJ1-6 TRBV27 NA NA TGTGCCAGCAGGCAAGGAGGGGGATATAATTCACCCCTCCACTTT CASRQGGGYNSPLHF